Below, one TCR beta chain is given with its context. The antigen remains undetermined. CDR1 and CDR2 from the germline V gene are MDHEN and SYDVKM. The germline V and J ends were trimmed by 3 bases and 3 bases, with 16 bases remaining between them. The length of the CDR3 is 16 residues. This specimen belongs to a study of a mutant IDH1 vaccine in newly diagnosed glioma. Generated by immunoSEQ multiplex PCR, the TCRdb table keeps only in-frame clones and is missing some. The sample contains about 90,000 clones, just under 90% of which appear only once. Specified time point: week 47, end of study. With topical imiquimod, each dose of the vaccine consisted of 300 ug of mutant IDH1 20-mer peptide.

The chain combines TRBV28 with TRBJ2-3, with D possibly matching TRBD1 (5 bases). The receptor's source is a woman between 50 and 59 years old with glioma. The sample was PBMCs, taken from a glioma patient whose treatment included an IDH1 peptide vaccine. CDR3 nucleotides: TGTGCCAGCAGTTTTGGTGGGGCTACTGGAACAGATACGCAGTATTTT. Its translation: CASSFGGATGTDTQYF.